The 24 T cell receptor beta chains given below trace back to one sample, sequenced in a study of blood T cell repertoires in COVID-19. Produced via immunoSEQ multiplex PCR; TCRdb's table is partial and in-frame only. The profile shows some 170,000 clones, around 82% of them singletons. The sample comprised peripheral blood. These TCRs come from a man between 60 and 75 years old with active or convalescent COVID-19.

The rearrangement joins TRBV2 to TRBJ2-3, with D hard to call. V lost 3 bases, J lost 2 bases, and 9 bases lay in between. The CDR3 is 14 amino acids. Germline V gives CDR1 SNHLY, CDR2 FYNNEI. Here the CDR3 reads CASSDRRYTDTQYF. In DNA, the CDR3 is TGTGCCAGCAGTGACAGGCGATACACAGATACGCAGTATTTT. The whole variable domain, remainder taken from reference TRBV2 and TRBJ2-3, is EPEVTQTPSHQVTQMGQEVILRCVPISNHLYFYWYRQILGQKVEFLVSFYNNEISEKSEIFDDQFSVERPDGSNFTLKIRSTKLEDSAMYFCASSDRRYTDTQYFGPGTRLTVL.

This clone was detected only a few times. The chain has TRBV19 and TRBJ1-4; 8 nucleotides align to TRBD1. CDR3 length equals 14 residues. The J segment lost 5 bases and the V segment lost 6 bases, leaving 5 bases of the junction unmatched. The germline V gene encodes CDR1 LNHDA and CDR2 SQIVND (reference sequence). CDR3 loop: CASSSDRDNEKLFF. The CDR3 DNA reads as TGTGCCAGTAGCTCGGACAGGGACAATGAAAAACTGTTTTTT.

The chain recombines TRBV10-3 with TRBJ1-3; D gene uncertain. This CDR3 spans 14 amino acids. CDR1 and CDR2 from the germline V gene are ENHRY and SYGVKD. V lost 0 bases to trimming and J lost 4 bases, with 7 bases between them. The CDR3 DNA sequence: TGTGCCATCAGTGAGTCCCGAGCGGGAAACACCATATATTTT. Protein sequence: CAISESRAGNTIYF.

The genes are TRBV9 and TRBJ1-2, with 8 bases lining up with TRBD1. This CDR3 spans 15 amino acids. The junction had 8 bases not matched to a gene; V was cut back by 3 bases and J by 4 bases. CDR1 and CDR2 (germline): SGDLS, YYNGEE. The CDR3 sequence is CASSALDQGAYGYTF. The CDR3 nucleotides read TGTGCCAGCAGCGCCCTCGACCAGGGGGCCTATGGCTACACCTTC.

This clone came up a few times. V usage is TRBV9 and J usage is TRBJ1-6; no definite D call. V was shortened by 3 bases and J by 6 bases, with 7 bases between the two germline ends. From germline, CDR1 is SGDLS and CDR2 YYNGEE. The CDR3 consists of 13 residues. The CDR3 nucleotides read TGTGCCAGCAGCGAGCTCGGTAATTCACCCCTCCACTTT. This gives the protein CASSELGNSPLHF.

This clone was counted ten times or more. The rearrangement joins TRBV2 to TRBJ1-1; weak D call: TRBD1 (5 bases). Germline V gene lookup returns CDR1 SNHLY and CDR2 FYNNEI. Trimming took 0 bases from V and 4 from J, leaving 9 bases between them. This CDR3 region has 14 residues. Written as DNA, the CDR3 is TGTGCCAGCAGTGAAGCCCCAGGGCTCACTGAAGCTTTCTTT. This codes for CASSEAPGLTEAFF. The full variable domain, in which reference TRBV2 and TRBJ1-1 provide the parts outside the CDR3, is EPEVTQTPSHQVTQMGQEVILRCVPISNHLYFYWYRQILGQKVEFLVSFYNNEISEKSEIFDDQFSVERPDGSNFTLKIRSTKLEDSAMYFCASSEAPGLTEAFFGQGTRLTVV.

The chain combines TRBV6-6 with TRBJ2-7; 8 bases line up with TRBD2. The CDR3 covers 15 residues. With V trimmed by 5 bases and J by 6 bases, 12 bases remained unmatched. Germline V gene lookup returns CDR1 MNHNY and CDR2 SVGAGI (reference sequence). CDR3 nucleotides: TGTGCCAGCAGTCGACCGCGGGGGGAGGAGAGCGAGCAGTACTTC. Translation gives CASSRPRGEESEQYF.

V gene TRBV11-2 combines with J gene TRBJ2-3; 9 bases align to TRBD1. The CDR3 contains 15 residues. Per the germline V gene, CDR1 is SGHAT and CDR2 is FQNNGV. The trim removed 2 bases at V and 3 bases at J, leaving 3 bases unmatched. The DNA of the CDR3 is TGTGCCAGCAGCTTAATGGGACAGGGTACAGATACGCAGTATTTT. Protein sequence: CASSLMGQGTDTQYF.

The rearrangement joins TRBV29-1 to TRBJ2-7; 9 bases line up with TRBD1. The CDR3 loop spans 15 amino acids. Losses at the gene ends were 4 bases for V and 1 base for J; bases not matched to a gene: 8. Germline assignment: CDR1 SQVTM and CDR2 ANQGSEA. CDR3 protein: CSVVHAGTGSYEQYF. The CDR3 DNA reads as TGCAGCGTTGTACATGCCGGGACAGGGTCCTACGAGCAGTACTTC.

The chain recombines TRBV6-5 with TRBJ2-1; TRBD1 matches at 7 bases. The J segment lost 5 bases and the V segment lost 6 bases, leaving 10 bases of the junction unmatched. Germline CDR1 is MNHEY and CDR2 is SVGAGI. This CDR3 is built from 15 residues. The CDR3 reads CASRTTGTADNEQFF. CDR3 bases: TGTGCCAGCAGAACGACCGGGACAGCGGACAATGAGCAGTTCTTC.

The V call is TRBV5-1, the J call TRBJ2-5, with D perhaps matching TRBD2 (7 bases). This CDR3 is 14 amino acids long. CDR1 SGHRS and CDR2 YFSETQ come from the germline V gene. Trimming shortened V by 4 bases and J by 5 bases, and 15 bases separated the two germline ends. DNA for the CDR3: TGCGCCAGCAGCGAGGGGGGGCCGCGTGAGACCCAGTACTTC. Translating it yields CASSEGGPRETQYF.

The genes are TRBV4-2 and TRBJ2-4; maybe TRBD1 (6 bases). Per germline, CDR1 LGHNA and CDR2 YNFKEQ. The germline V and J ends were trimmed by 1 base and 13 bases, with 8 bases remaining between them. The CDR3 spans 11 residues. The CDR3 sequence is CASSQGTGQYF. CDR3 sequence (DNA): TGTGCCAGCAGCCAAGGCACAGGGCAGTACTTC.

CDR3 region: CASRSRVEQFF. The DNA of the CDR3 is TGTGCCAGCAGAAGCAGGGTTGAGCAGTTCTTC. The chain joins TRBV6-5 to TRBJ2-1, with D perhaps TRBD1 (5 bases). The CDR3 loop spans 11 amino acids. Per the germline V gene, CDR1 is MNHEY and CDR2 is SVGAGI. Trimming removed 6 bases at V and 9 bases at J, with 9 bases between.

The chain couples TRBV6-5 to TRBJ1-2; TRBD1 aligns across 9 bases. This CDR3 comprises 15 residues. V lost 4 bases and J lost 2; bases outside the gene matches: 5. Per the germline V gene, CDR1 is MNHEY and CDR2 is SVGAGI. The CDR3 DNA is TGTGCCAGCAGTTCCCTTACAGGGGGCAACTATGGCTACACCTTC. This sequence encodes CASSSLTGGNYGYTF.

The V call is TRBV2, the J call TRBJ2-7; 7 nucleotides line up with TRBD1. Germline V gene lookup returns CDR1 SNHLY and CDR2 FYNNEI. The CDR3 runs 15 residues. The trim removed 5 bases at V and 0 bases at J, leaving 7 bases unmatched. The CDR3 sequence: CASSWDSQSSYEQYF. The DNA of the CDR3 is TGTGCCAGCAGTTGGGACAGCCAGAGCTCCTACGAGCAGTACTTC.

In nucleotides, the CDR3 is TGTGCCAGCCGCAGCAGACAGGGGGTAGCGAACATTCAGTACTTC. Translated: CASRSRQGVANIQYF. The V gene is TRBV6-5, the J gene TRBJ2-4, with TRBD1 matching over 9 bases. The CDR3 contains 15 residues. Germline lookup yields CDR1 MNHEY and CDR2 SVGAGI. J gave up 7 bases and V 8 bases, and 12 bases lay outside the gene matches.

The V call is TRBV3-1 (or the pseudogene TRBV3-2), the J call TRBJ1-6; 8 bases match TRBD1. Germline CDR1 reads LGHDT; CDR2 reads YNNKEL (reference sequence). The CDR3 loop spans 16 amino acids. V shed 4 bases, J shed 7 bases, and the junction held 9 bases outside the gene matches. The CDR3 nucleotides are TGTGCCAGCAGCCCCACCTCAGGGGGCCGCAATTCACCCCTCCACTTT. The encoded protein is CASSPTSGGRNSPLHF.

The chain couples TRBV7-2 to TRBJ2-1, with 8 bases matching TRBD2. The germline CDR1 and CDR2 sequences are SGHTA and FQGNSA. The V and J ends lost 1 base and 9 bases, in that order; junction bases with no gene match: 2. The CDR3 totals 13 residues. The CDR3 DNA is TGTGCCAGCAGCTTAGGACTAGCGACTGAGCAGTTCTTC. It codes for CASSLGLATEQFF.

This chain uses TRBV2 with TRBJ1-2, with TRBD1 as a possible D gene (5 bases). The germline CDR1 and CDR2 sequences are SNHLY and FYNNEI. The V and J ends lost 7 bases and 2 bases respectively, with 17 bases between them. The CDR3 spans 15 residues. The CDR3 coding sequence is TGTGCCAGCATCCCGCGTGGGCAGGGCAACTATGGCTACACCTTC. It is translated as CASIPRGQGNYGYTF.

The chain couples TRBV7-9 to TRBJ2-1; TRBD1 is a possible D gene (5 bases). The CDR3 extends over 17 amino acids. The germline gives CDR1 SEHNR, CDR2 FQNEAQ (reference sequence). V was shortened by 3 bases and J by 3 bases, with 18 bases between the two germline ends. CDR3 loop: CASSFPIVGAVYNEQFF. CDR3 nucleotides: TGTGCCAGCAGCTTTCCGATTGTAGGGGCGGTCTACAATGAGCAGTTCTTC.

This clone was recorded only once. The chain recombines TRBV7-9 with TRBJ2-5; 12 bases align to TRBD2. Per germline, CDR1 SEHNR and CDR2 FQNEAQ (reference sequence). V lost 3 bases to trimming and J lost 4 bases; unmatched junction nucleotides: 3. This CDR3 is 15 amino acids long. The CDR3 sequence is CASSFSLAGGETQYF. The CDR3 DNA reads as TGTGCCAGCAGCTTTTCACTAGCGGGAGGAGAGACCCAGTACTTC.

The V gene is TRBV5-1, the J gene TRBJ1-4, with a weak D call TRBD1 (5 bases). Germline V CDR1 and CDR2: SGHRS, YFSETQ. CDR3 length: 17 residues. Deletions cut 4 bases from V and 3 bases from J, with 19 bases between. The CDR3 nucleotides are TGCGCCAGCAGCACCCGACGGCTAGGGGTTCCTAATGAAAAACTGTTTTTT. Translating gives CASSTRRLGVPNEKLFF. Looking up the rest from reference TRBV5-1 and TRBJ1-4 gives the full variable domain: KAGVTQTPRYLIKTRGQQVTLSCSPISGHRSVSWYQQTPGQGLQFLFEYFSETQRNKGNFPGRFSGRQFSNSRSEMNVSTLELGDSALYLCASSTRRLGVPNEKLFFGSGTQLSVL.

This clone was recorded a few times. Here the CDR3 DNA reads TGTGCCAGCAGTGAACGTGGGGGCGCCTACGAGCAGTACTTC. It translates to CASSERGGAYEQYF. The chain carries TRBV6-1 and TRBJ2-7, with TRBD1 as a possible D gene (6 bases). Germline V gene sequence: CDR1 MNHNS, CDR2 SASEGT. CDR3 size: 14 residues. Trimming cost V 2 bases and J 2 bases, with 10 bases left between them.

J is TRBJ1-5 and V is TRBV19; 7 bases fit TRBD1. The CDR3 totals 15 residues. J lost 2 bases, V lost 6 bases, and 7 bases had no gene match. Germline CDR1 LNHDA, CDR2 SQIVND (reference sequence). CDR3 sequence: CASSFVGTGNQPQHF. In nucleotides, the CDR3 is TGTGCCAGTAGCTTCGTTGGGACAGGCAATCAGCCCCAGCATTTT.